This is a list of T cell receptor beta chains from one sample in a study of regulatory T cells in long-lasting Graves disease. TCRdb re-called the multiplex PCR reads with MiXCR, one entry per CDR3 protein. This table has 250,000 to 300,000 distinct CDR3 sequences, around a sixth appearing once. The same data also contributed to another study, on T cells in Graves' hyperthyroidism and ophthalmopathy.

Specimen: peripheral blood mononuclear cells (PBMCs), collected at new diagnosis, from a patient treated with antithyroid drugs. The receptors come from a woman in her thirties with Graves disease. Both conserved end residues are part of each CDR3. Each record gives: J gene, V gene, clone size, D gene, CDR3 DNA, CDR3 protein. The D gene is left open where the match is weak. Clone size, where shown, is once, few, many, or a class for clones that have expanded.

J: TRBJ1-3; V: TRBV20-1; size: many; D: NA; DNA: TGCAGTGCTAGAGCGGGACACCTTACTGGAAACACCATATATTTT; CDR3: CSARAGHLTGNTIYF
J: TRBJ1-1; V: TRBV5-4; size: NA; D: NA; DNA: TGTGCCAGCAGCGGGACTTCCGACTTGAACACTGAAGCTTTCTTT; CDR3: CASSGTSDLNTEAFF
J: TRBJ1-5; V: TRBV4-1; size: NA; D: TRBD1; DNA: TGCGCCAGCAGCCGGACAGGGCCGGCTAGCAATCAGCCCCAGCATTTT; CDR3: CASSRTGPASNQPQHF
J: TRBJ1-4; V: TRBV5-1; size: few; D: TRBD1; DNA: TGCGCCAGCAGCCCCGGGACAGAGGGTGAAAAACTGTTTTTT; CDR3: CASSPGTEGEKLFF
J: TRBJ2-4; V: TRBV3-1; size: many; D: NA; DNA: TGTGCCAGCAGCCTGGGAGAAAACATTCAGTACTTC; CDR3: CASSLGENIQYF
J: TRBJ1-5; V: TRBV7-2; size: many; D: TRBD1; DNA: TGTGCCAGCAGCTTAACCCAGGGGGCAATCAATCAGCCCCAGCATTTT; CDR3: CASSLTQGAINQPQHF
J: TRBJ2-5; V: TRBV9; size: many; D: NA; DNA: TGTGCCAGCAGCGCCCTAGGGGGGGCAGGTGAGACCCAGTACTTC; CDR3: CASSALGGAGETQYF
J: TRBJ1-5; V: TRBV4-1; size: few; D: NA; DNA: TGCGCCAGCAGCCAAGCGGACTTCAATCAGCCCCAGCATTTT; CDR3: CASSQADFNQPQHF
J: TRBJ1-2; V: TRBV20-1; size: many; D: NA; DNA: TGCAGTGTCGGGGATCCCGACTATGGCTACACCTTC; CDR3: CSVGDPDYGYTF
J: TRBJ2-5; V: TRBV20-1; size: many; D: NA; DNA: TGCAGTGCGAAGAGCTATGAGACCCAGTACTTC; CDR3: CSAKSYETQYF
J: TRBJ2-7; V: TRBV16; size: many; D: TRBD1; DNA: TGTGCCAGCAGCCAACACAGGGGGCAATATGGCGAGCAGTACTTC; CDR3: CASSQHRGQYGEQYF
J: TRBJ1-2; V: TRBV7-3; size: many; D: TRBD1; DNA: TGTGCCAGCAGCCCGGGACAGGGGGCGGACTATGGCTACACCTTC; CDR3: CASSPGQGADYGYTF
J: TRBJ1-3; V: TRBV7-2; size: many; D: TRBD1; DNA: TGTGCCAGCAGCCCAAGGACAGGCGGGGGAAACACCATATATTTT; CDR3: CASSPRTGGGNTIYF
J: TRBJ2-1; V: TRBV2; size: few; D: NA; DNA: TGTGCCAGCACCCACCCCCCCAATGAGCAGTTCTTC; CDR3: CASTHPPNEQFF
J: TRBJ2-1; V: TRBV29-1; size: many; D: TRBD1; DNA: TGCAGCGCCAACGGACAGGGGCGAGGGCATGGGCAGTTCTTC; CDR3: CSANGQGRGHGQFF
J: TRBJ2-1; V: TRBV20-1; size: many; D: NA; DNA: TGCAGTGCTAGAGATCAACAGGTGTACTCCTACAATGAGCAGTTCTTC; CDR3: CSARDQQVYSYNEQFF
J: TRBJ2-5; V: TRBV7-7; size: few; D: TRBD1; DNA: TGTGCTAGCAGCTCGACAGGGGACCGCCGAGAGACCCAGTACTTC; CDR3: CASSSTGDRRETQYF
J: TRBJ2-3; V: TRBV12-3/TRBV12-4; size: many; D: NA; DNA: TGTGCCAGCAGCGTCGGGGGAGCGACGCAGTATTTT; CDR3: CASSVGGATQYF
J: TRBJ1-1; V: TRBV2; size: many; D: NA; DNA: TGTGCCAGCAGGGAAGACCCCTTGAACACTGAAGCTTTCTTT; CDR3: CASREDPLNTEAFF
J: TRBJ2-1; V: TRBV5-1; size: many; D: TRBD2; DNA: TGCGCCAGCAGCCCGGGTTCTGGCGGGGGGGCCGTTGAGCAGTTCTTC; CDR3: CASSPGSGGGAVEQFF
J: TRBJ1-1; V: TRBV7-8; size: many; D: NA; DNA: TGTGCCAGCAGCTCAGAAGGGAACACTGAAGCTTTCTTT; CDR3: CASSSEGNTEAFF
J: TRBJ2-1; V: TRBV20-1; size: few; D: TRBD1; DNA: TGCAGTGCAATCCCTGACAGGGGGCCTCGCAATGAGCAGTTCTTC; CDR3: CSAIPDRGPRNEQFF
J: TRBJ1-2; V: TRBV13; size: many; D: NA; DNA: TGTGCCAGCAGCTTAGAGGGCGAGGGGCTCTATGGCTACACCTTC; CDR3: CASSLEGEGLYGYTF
J: TRBJ1-5; V: TRBV20-1; size: many; D: TRBD1; DNA: TGCAGTGCTAGAGGGACAGGGTTTAGCAATCAGCCCCAGCATTTT; CDR3: CSARGTGFSNQPQHF
J: TRBJ1-1; V: TRBV4-2; size: many; D: NA; DNA: TGTGCCAGCAGCCAAGGGGGAAATGAAGCTTTCTTT; CDR3: CASSQGGNEAFF
J: TRBJ1-5; V: TRBV15; size: many; D: NA; DNA: TGTGCCACCAGCCCTAGACGGGGAAGCAATCAGCCCCAGCATTTT; CDR3: CATSPRRGSNQPQHF
J: TRBJ2-7; V: TRBV29-1; size: NA; D: NA; DNA: TGCAGCGTTGGGGGCGGTTATGGCTACGAGCAGTACTTC; CDR3: CSVGGGYGYEQYF
J: TRBJ2-3; V: TRBV20-1; size: many; D: TRBD2; DNA: TGCAGTGCTAGGAGAACAACTAGCGGGGGGGCAACAGATACGCAGTATTTT; CDR3: CSARRTTSGGATDTQYF
J: TRBJ2-5; V: TRBV28; size: NA; D: NA; DNA: TGTGCCAGCAGCCCATTAGTGTTGGCAAAAGAGACCCAGTACTTC; CDR3: CASSPLVLAKETQYF
J: TRBJ2-4; V: TRBV20-1; size: many; D: NA; DNA: TGCAGTGCTGATGACCCTTTACGGGTTCAGTACTTC; CDR3: CSADDPLRVQYF
J: TRBJ1-2; V: TRBV20-1; size: many; D: TRBD1; DNA: TGCAGGGCTCAGGAGGGACAGGGAGGGGTTGGCTACACCTTC; CDR3: CRAQEGQGGVGYTF
J: TRBJ2-1; V: TRBV18; size: NA; D: NA; DNA: TGTGCCAGCTCGCCTACAGAGCCTCACTCCTACAATGAGCAGTTCTTC; CDR3: CASSPTEPHSYNEQFF
J: TRBJ2-3; V: TRBV3-1; size: NA; D: NA; DNA: TGTGCCAGCAGCCAAAACCAAATTAGCGGAGACCGCGTGATTTTT; CDR3: CASSQNQISGDRVIF
J: TRBJ2-7; V: TRBV7-8; size: many; D: NA; DNA: TGTGCCAGCAGCTTAGCGGAGGGGTTCTACGAGCAGTACTTC; CDR3: CASSLAEGFYEQYF
J: TRBJ2-3; V: TRBV7-2; size: many; D: NA; DNA: TGTGCCAGCAGCTTTTCCGGGGGCCCCGATACGCAGTATTTT; CDR3: CASSFSGGPDTQYF
J: TRBJ1-2; V: TRBV4-1; size: many; D: TRBD1; DNA: TGCGCCAGCAGCCAACAACCGGGACAGGGGGGGAACTATGGCTACACCTTC; CDR3: CASSQQPGQGGNYGYTF
J: TRBJ2-7; V: TRBV6-1; size: NA; D: TRBD1; DNA: TGTGCCAGCAGCCGATGGACAGGGGGAGGGAACGAGCAGTACTTC; CDR3: CASSRWTGGGNEQYF
J: TRBJ1-1; V: TRBV18; size: many; D: NA; DNA: TGTGCCAGCTCAGTTTCAATTGAAGCTTTCTTT; CDR3: CASSVSIEAFF
J: TRBJ2-7; V: TRBV3-1; size: many; D: NA; DNA: TGTGCCAGCAGCCAAGTGGGCCAGGGCTACGAGCAGTACTTC; CDR3: CASSQVGQGYEQYF
J: TRBJ2-2; V: TRBV9; size: many; D: TRBD1; DNA: TGTGCCAGCAGCGAACAGGGGGGCACCGGGGAGCTGTTTTTT; CDR3: CASSEQGGTGELFF
J: TRBJ2-1; V: TRBV27; size: many; D: NA; DNA: TGTGCCAGCAGCGCCGAGGTGGACGATAGGAATGAGCAGTTCTTC; CDR3: CASSAEVDDRNEQFF
J: TRBJ2-1; V: TRBV5-1; size: NA; D: NA; DNA: TGCGCCAGCAGCTTCAGGGGTACTGAGCAGTTCTTC; CDR3: CASSFRGTEQFF
J: TRBJ2-3; V: TRBV20-1; size: NA; D: TRBD2; DNA: TGCAGTGCTAGGCTAGCGGGGGTTAGCACAGATACGCAGTATTTT; CDR3: CSARLAGVSTDTQYF
J: TRBJ1-2; V: TRBV6-1; size: NA; D: NA; DNA: TGTGCCAGCAGTGAAGGAGACATGACCCCCTATGGCTACACCTTC; CDR3: CASSEGDMTPYGYTF
J: TRBJ1-4; V: TRBV7-9; size: many; D: NA; DNA: TGTGCCAGCAGCTTAGATTGGGGGGAAAAACTGTTTTTT; CDR3: CASSLDWGEKLFF
J: TRBJ1-6; V: TRBV27; size: many; D: NA; DNA: TGTGCCAGCAGTACCTCATGGGCCTCCTATAATTCACCCCTCCACTTT; CDR3: CASSTSWASYNSPLHF
J: TRBJ1-2; V: TRBV20-1; size: many; D: TRBD1; DNA: TGCAGTGCCCCGCGGGACAGAAAGGTCTATGGCTACACCTTC; CDR3: CSAPRDRKVYGYTF
J: TRBJ1-6; V: TRBV19; size: few; D: NA; DNA: TGTGCCAGTAGGGGAGGTTTAAAATTATCCTATAATTCACCCCTCCACTTT; CDR3: CASRGGLKLSYNSPLHF
J: TRBJ1-1; V: TRBV2; size: many; D: NA; DNA: TGTGCCAGCACAAACACTGAAGCTTTCTTT; CDR3: CASTNTEAFF
J: TRBJ1-1; V: TRBV27; size: many; D: NA; DNA: TGTGCCAGCAGTCCACTGCCCGGCACTGAAGCTTTCTTT; CDR3: CASSPLPGTEAFF
J: TRBJ2-7; V: TRBV7-9; size: many; D: NA; DNA: TGTGCCAGCAATCAACAGGGATCCTACGAGCAGTACTTC; CDR3: CASNQQGSYEQYF
J: TRBJ2-7; V: TRBV19; size: few; D: NA; DNA: TGTGCCAGTAGTATACGGGGTGATACAGTGTCCTACGAGCAGTACTTC; CDR3: CASSIRGDTVSYEQYF
J: TRBJ1-2; V: TRBV4-1; size: NA; D: TRBD1; DNA: TGCGCCAGCAGCCAATCCGACAGGGTAATCTATGGCTACACCTTC; CDR3: CASSQSDRVIYGYTF
J: TRBJ1-2; V: TRBV6-5; size: few; D: NA; DNA: TGTGCCAGCAGTTATAAAGGACAGAACTATGGCTACACCTTC; CDR3: CASSYKGQNYGYTF
J: TRBJ2-7; V: TRBV4-1; size: many; D: TRBD2; DNA: TGTGCCAGCAGCCCTAGCGGGGCCTACGAGCAGTACTTC; CDR3: CASSPSGAYEQYF
J: TRBJ1-2; V: TRBV7-9; size: many; D: NA; DNA: TGTGCCAGCAGCTTAGGATCGGGGTTTGGCTACACCTTC; CDR3: CASSLGSGFGYTF
J: TRBJ2-7; V: TRBV20-1; size: many; D: TRBD1; DNA: TGCAGTGCCTCCCGTGGGGGACAGGGCGCTACCTACGAGCAGTACTTC; CDR3: CSASRGGQGATYEQYF
J: TRBJ2-1; V: TRBV2; size: few; D: TRBD1; DNA: TGTGCCAGCAGACTGAGACAGGGGGGCAATGAGCAGTTCTTC; CDR3: CASRLRQGGNEQFF
J: TRBJ2-2; V: TRBV20-1; size: many; D: NA; DNA: TGCAGTGCCCCTACTCGGGCCGACGCGAACACCGGGGAGCTGTTTTTT; CDR3: CSAPTRADANTGELFF
J: TRBJ2-7; V: TRBV5-6; size: many; D: TRBD1; DNA: TGTGCCAGCAGCTTGGATCCAGGGGGCGCGTACGAGCAGTACTTC; CDR3: CASSLDPGGAYEQYF